This is a list of T cell receptor beta chains from one sample in a study of T cells expressing NK-cell markers. TCRdb re-called the 5' RACE reads and gives one entry per CDR3 protein, without DNA. The record lists over 350,000 distinct CDR3 sequences, of which the ten most abundant hold roughly 10%. The sample was blood T cells: a sorted CD56 or NKG2C T cell subset, CD4+ or CD8+ T cells, or bulk PBMC T cells (not recorded which). These receptors were obtained from a woman in her 50s in good health. Each CDR3 is given with its conserved first and last residue.

J	V	CDR3
TRBJ1-1	TRBV19	CASKVSGNTEAFF
TRBJ2-7	TRBV11-2	CASSLAGTGLNEQYF
TRBJ2-4	TRBV2	CASGLADIQYF
TRBJ2-5	TRBV7-6	CASSLVVAGVGETQYF
TRBJ2-6	TRBV12-3/TRBV12-4	CASSRTRDLRSGANVLTF
TRBJ2-5	TRBV20-1	CSARGSTGTEETQYF
TRBJ2-2	TRBV6-6	CASSSVGRGAKQNTGELFF
TRBJ2-3	TRBV24-1	CATSDTGTSVDTQYF
TRBJ2-7	TRBV18	CASSPLEEVYEQYF
TRBJ2-5	TRBV7-8	CASSFTTGSLGQETQYF
TRBJ2-2	TRBV11-2	CASSLDRKTGELFF
TRBJ2-1	TRBV20-1	CSARGLANTGDEQFF
TRBJ2-7	TRBV30	CAWGGVDDEQYF
TRBJ1-2	TRBV18	CASSRNTGSTGYTF
TRBJ1-2	TRBV20-1	CSARDRGGGEFYGYTF
TRBJ1-2	TRBV5-4	CASSSVKVNYGYTF
TRBJ2-1	TRBV14	CASSQVAGGDEQFF
TRBJ2-3	TRBV6-1	CASSEVRVTDTQYF
TRBJ2-7	TRBV7-9	CASSLYPSGTRTYEQYF
TRBJ2-1	TRBV10-3	CAISESEGGPFYNEQFF
TRBJ2-5	TRBV13	CASSSLAGVQRETQYF
TRBJ2-2	TRBV4-1	CASSQGQGLNTGELFF
TRBJ1-6	TRBV12-3/TRBV12-4	CASSSSTGTWASPLHF
TRBJ2-3	TRBV6-5	CASSYTTGSTDTQYF
TRBJ2-5	TRBV27	CASSSLGGAWQTQYF
TRBJ2-2	TRBV6-1	CASSADTTGELFF
TRBJ2-5	TRBV21-1	CASSKVGQGKETQYF
TRBJ2-3	TRBV15	CATSRTGTSAITDTQYF
TRBJ2-1	TRBV20-1	CSAVEVKSYNEQFF
TRBJ1-1	TRBV27	CASSLKSGAEAFF
TRBJ2-1	TRBV5-1	CASSLVGGMTGDEQFF
TRBJ2-5	TRBV3-1	CASSLEAGASPTQYF
TRBJ2-7	TRBV11-2	CASSLRGTAYEQYF
TRBJ2-2	TRBV7-8	CASSLAGLASRELFF
TRBJ2-2	TRBV15	CATSRGRPVSGRRTGELFF
TRBJ1-2	TRBV25-1	CASSEFRDRTQGYTF
TRBJ2-1	TRBV12-3/TRBV12-4	CASTSPAGSGSLNEQFF
TRBJ1-5	TRBV18	CASSQTGQDQPQHF
TRBJ2-3	TRBV7-2	CASSFDRGNTDTQYF
TRBJ2-1	TRBV20-1	CSANSGRINEQFF
TRBJ2-3	TRBV6-2/TRBV6-3	CASSYSRETDTQYF
TRBJ2-2	TRBV19	CASSIPPATANTGELFF
TRBJ1-2	TRBV4-1	CASSQGDRHGYTF
TRBJ2-2	TRBV20-1	CSARDPKRANTGELFF
TRBJ2-3	TRBV12-3/TRBV12-4	CASSGQTSGRWFTQYF
TRBJ2-3	TRBV18	CASSFRTGLSTDTQYF
TRBJ2-3	TRBV9	CASSVGSTSGRSSTDTQYF
TRBJ2-1	TRBV7-2	CASAPFSGRNGEQFF
TRBJ2-7	TRBV12-5	CASGLTSGTGGYEQYF
TRBJ2-6	TRBV12-3/TRBV12-4	CASSPLQGITSGANVLTF
TRBJ1-1	TRBV12-3/TRBV12-4	CASSGQGADEAFF
TRBJ1-4	TRBV5-1	CASSLWQGPNEKLFF